This T cell receptor beta chain was retrieved from a study of cytomegalovirus exposure and HLA in healthy donors. Turning to this clone: Its antigen remains unidentified.

Whole-study results and caveats: In vitro assays verified that a few CMV-associated chains recognized CMV antigens specifically. The classifier reportedly diagnosed cytomegalovirus status with high specificity and sensitivity.

Measured with immunoSEQ multiplex PCR; TCRdb has only the in-frame clones, and not every one. The sample consists of about 140,000 clones, 70% to 90% of them appearing once. The CDR3 covers 13 residues. Germline assignment: CDR1 MNHEY and CDR2 SVGAGI. The V gene lost 6 bases and the J gene lost 2 bases, with 9 bases spanning the gap. The sample was PBMCs. J is TRBJ2-3 and V is TRBV6-5, with D tentatively TRBD1 (5 bases). The TCR originated in a woman aged 18-29 years in good health and CMV-seropositive. The CDR3 coding sequence is TGTGCCAGCAGCCGACAGTACACAGATACGCAGTATTTT. Translating gives CASSRQYTDTQYF.